The rows below give T cell receptor beta chains drawn from one sample of a study of CD8+ T cells in alopecia areata. TCRdb keeps only in-frame clones here, not all; method: immunoSEQ multiplex PCR. The sample comprises over 85,000 clones, 35% to 50% of which are singletons, and 0.75% to 0.9% rests with the top ten. What was sequenced was CD4+ T cells sorted from blood. These receptor sequences come from a human donor with alopecia areata. Both conserved end residues are part of each CDR3. The order of the fields is V gene, J gene, clone size, D gene, CDR3 protein, CDR3 DNA. A D gene is named only where the DNA matches it firmly. Clone size, where shown, is once, few, many, or a class for clones that have expanded.

>TRBV30|TRBJ2-5|NA|TRBD1
CAWRDRGQETQYF
TGTGCCTGGAGGGACAGGGGCCAAGAGACCCAGTACTTC
>TRBV20-1|TRBJ2-5|NA|NA
CSAQRGQTQYF
TGCAGTGCTCAGAGGGGACAGACCCAGTACTTC
>TRBV25-1|TRBJ2-1|NA|TRBD2
CASRLAGGGNEQFF
TGTGCCAGCCGCCTAGCGGGAGGGGGAAATGAGCAGTTCTTC
>TRBV29-1|TRBJ2-5|NA|TRBD2
CSAGTIEETQYF
TGCAGCGCTGGGACTATTGAAGAGACCCAGTACTTC
>TRBV29-1|TRBJ2-1|few|NA
CSVLMNEQFF
TGCAGCGTCTTGATGAATGAGCAGTTCTTC
>TRBV6-5|TRBJ2-2|NA|TRBD1
CASNRQGRTGELFF
TGTGCCAGCAATAGACAGGGAAGAACCGGGGAGCTGTTTTTT
>TRBV18|TRBJ2-5|NA|NA
CASSRSRDGLETQYF
TGTGCCAGCTCACGTTCCCGGGACGGTCTGGAGACCCAGTACTTC
>TRBV30|TRBJ2-6|NA|NA
CAWSVLERAGANVLTF
TGTGCCTGGAGTGTACTCGAAAGGGCTGGGGCCAACGTCCTGACTTTC
>TRBV23-1|TRBJ1-3|NA|NA
CASSLVDLNTIYF
TGCGCCAGCAGCCTTGTGGATTTAAACACCATATATTTT
>TRBV25-1|TRBJ2-5|NA|NA
CASSGYPGLQETQYF
TGTGCCAGCAGTGGATATCCGGGACTTCAAGAGACCCAGTACTTC
>TRBV20-1|TRBJ2-1|NA|NA
CSAGRNEQFF
TGCAGTGCCGGGAGAAATGAGCAGTTCTTC
>TRBV29-1|TRBJ1-1|NA|NA
CSVVPQNTEAFF
TGCAGCGTTGTCCCCCAGAACACTGAAGCTTTCTTT
>TRBV5-1|TRBJ1-2|NA|NA
CASSGDSGYTF
TGCGCCAGCAGCGGGGACTCTGGCTACACCTTC
>TRBV19|TRBJ2-4|few|NA
CASSIGGSNIQYF
TGTGCCAGTAGTATAGGGGGATCCAACATTCAGTACTTC
>TRBV30|TRBJ2-2|few|NA
CAWRGAASNTGELFF
TGTGCCTGGAGAGGAGCTGCTTCGAACACCGGGGAGCTGTTTTTT
>TRBV30|TRBJ2-7|once|NA
CAWSVPDRYYEQYF
TGTGCCTGGAGTGTACCTGACAGATACTACGAGCAGTACTTC
>TRBV2|TRBJ2-5|NA|NA
CASSGTVGETQYF
TGTGCCAGCAGTGGGACAGTCGGGGAGACCCAGTACTTC
>TRBV4-2|TRBJ1-2|few|NA
CASSQNSLGTYGYTF
TGTGCCAGCAGCCAGAACTCACTGGGGACCTATGGCTACACCTTC
>TRBV6-1|TRBJ1-5|once|NA
CASRATQPQHF
TGTGCCAGCAGGGCTACTCAGCCCCAGCATTTT
>TRBV30|TRBJ2-7|NA|NA
CAWGGYYEQYF
TGTGCCTGGGGCGGTTACTACGAGCAGTACTTC
>TRBV28|TRBJ1-1|NA|TRBD1
CASRSRGGAFF
TGTGCCAGCAGATCCAGGGGGGGAGCTTTCTTT
>TRBV19|TRBJ2-3|few|NA
CASSIDPAIDTQYF
TGTGCCAGTAGTATCGACCCGGCGATAGATACGCAGTATTTT
>TRBV29-1|TRBJ2-3|NA|NA
CSVFKRSTDTQYF
TGCAGCGTTTTTAAGCGGAGCACAGATACGCAGTATTTT
>TRBV7-2|TRBJ2-5|NA|NA
CASSPVRQETQYF
TGTGCCAGCAGCCCCGTGCGGCAAGAGACCCAGTACTTC
>TRBV5-1|TRBJ2-2|NA|NA
CASSSPWDKHTGELFF
TGCGCCAGCAGTTCTCCGTGGGACAAACACACCGGGGAGCTGTTTTTT
>TRBV29-1|TRBJ2-3|NA|TRBD2
CSVVTSGRASDTQYF
TGCAGCGTTGTAACTAGCGGGAGGGCCTCAGATACGCAGTATTTT
>TRBV29-1|TRBJ1-2|NA|TRBD1
CSVKDREDYGYTF
TGCAGCGTTAAAGACAGGGAAGACTATGGCTACACCTTC
>TRBV7-9|TRBJ1-3|many|TRBD1
CASSLVLTGYGNTIYF
TGTGCCAGCAGCTTAGTGCTGACAGGGTACGGAAACACCATATATTTT
>TRBV29-1|TRBJ2-7|few|NA
CSVGKGRSGEQYF
TGCAGCGTCGGGAAGGGTAGGTCTGGCGAGCAGTACTTC
>TRBV10-2|TRBJ2-7|few|TRBD1
CASSPGQAYEQYF
TGCGCCAGCAGCCCCGGACAGGCCTACGAGCAGTACTTC
>TRBV5-1|TRBJ2-6|few|NA
CASRRLSGANVLTF
TGCGCCAGCAGGCGTCTATCTGGGGCCAACGTCCTGACTTTC
>TRBV29-1|TRBJ1-1|NA|NA
CSGGKGTEAFF
TGCAGCGGGGGGAAGGGCACTGAAGCTTTCTTT
>TRBV6-6|TRBJ1-1|NA|NA
CASSGGSGAEAFF
TGTGCCAGCAGTGGGGGTAGCGGCGCTGAAGCTTTCTTT
>TRBV29-1|TRBJ2-7|few|NA
CSVGSRIGEQYF
TGCAGCGTTGGATCTAGGATTGGCGAGCAGTACTTC
>TRBV30|TRBJ2-2|NA|NA
CASQVGGELFF
TGTGCCTCGCAAGTAGGCGGGGAGCTGTTTTTT
>TRBV30|TRBJ1-1|NA|NA
CAWNHIRNTEAFF
TGTGCCTGGAACCATATAAGGAACACTGAAGCTTTCTTT
>TRBV29-1|TRBJ1-5|NA|NA
CSVADSPYQPQHF
TGCAGCGTTGCCGACAGCCCCTATCAGCCCCAGCATTTT
>TRBV30|TRBJ1-6|NA|NA
CAWSTGPVQGSPLHF
TGTGCCTGGAGCACGGGACCCGTCCAGGGTTCACCCCTCCACTTT
>TRBV29-1|TRBJ2-3|NA|NA
CSVDTERDTQYF
TGCAGCGTTGACACGGAGCGGGATACGCAGTATTTT
>TRBV5-1|TRBJ2-7|NA|NA
CASSLPGDSYEQYF
TGCGCCAGCAGCTTACCGGGGGACTCCTACGAGCAGTACTTC
>TRBV7-9|TRBJ1-1|few|TRBD1
CASSYRGGTEAFF
TGTGCCAGCAGCTACAGGGGTGGGACTGAAGCTTTCTTT
>TRBV2|TRBJ1-2|NA|NA
CASSEASAYGYTF
TGTGCCAGCAGTGAAGCCTCTGCGTATGGCTACACCTTC
>TRBV29-1|TRBJ2-3|NA|TRBD1
CSVDKRQGTDTQYF
TGCAGCGTTGATAAAAGACAGGGGACAGATACGCAGTATTTT
>TRBV30|TRBJ2-3|once|TRBD2
CAWSFPSGRAEYF
TGTGCCTGGAGTTTTCCCAGCGGGAGGGCGGAGTATTTT